Listed below are T cell receptor beta chains from one sample, sequenced in a study of T-cell reconstitution after alpha-beta-depleted transplantation in children. One entry per CDR3 protein results from TCRdb running MiXCR on the PCR reads. Of about 230,000 distinct CDR3 sequences in the sample, around 12% are singletons; the top ten hold about 2.6%. The sequenced sample was PBMCs from the stem cell graft donor, obtained from the stem cell graft. These receptors were taken from a human donor who donated a stem cell graft to a child with acute lymphoblastic leukemia. CDR3s include the opening cysteine and the closing phenylalanine or tryptophan. The D gene is left open where the match is weak. Expanded clones are given a class, and other clones once, few, many or no size at all.

J gene: TRBJ1-6
CDR3 length: 13
V gene: TRBV7-9
D gene: -
clone size: many
CDR3 DNA: TGTGCCAGCAGCTTACCCGGTACTTCACCCCTCCACTTT
CDR3 protein: CASSLPGTSPLHF

J gene: TRBJ2-7
CDR3 length: 14
V gene: TRBV5-1
D gene: -
clone size: -
CDR3 DNA: TGCGCCAGCAGAAAACTAGCCGCCATGGGCGAGCAGTACTTC
CDR3 protein: CASRKLAAMGEQYF

J gene: TRBJ2-1
CDR3 length: 12
V gene: TRBV5-1
D gene: -
clone size: many
CDR3 DNA: TGTGCCAGCAGCTTCAGCTACAATGAGCAGTTCTTC
CDR3 protein: CASSFSYNEQFF

J gene: TRBJ2-2
CDR3 length: 16
V gene: TRBV11-1
D gene: -
clone size: -
CDR3 DNA: TGTGCCAGCAGCTCCCGGGAAGGGGCCGACACCGGGGAGCTGTTTTTT
CDR3 protein: CASSSREGADTGELFF

J gene: TRBJ2-1
CDR3 length: 15
V gene: TRBV7-2
D gene: -
clone size: once
CDR3 DNA: TGTGCCAGCCGCTTATCCTCCGGGTACCAGGCGGAGCAGTTCTTC
CDR3 protein: CASRLSSGYQAEQFF

J gene: TRBJ2-3
CDR3 length: 14
V gene: TRBV20-1
D gene: -
clone size: few
CDR3 DNA: TGCAGTTCCTCCAGGGAAGGGACCGCAGATACGCAGTATTTT
CDR3 protein: CSSSREGTADTQYF

J gene: TRBJ2-7
CDR3 length: 16
V gene: TRBV18
D gene: -
clone size: few
CDR3 DNA: TGTGCCAGCTCACCAAATTCGGGCAGGGGATCCTACGAGCAGTACTTC
CDR3 protein: CASSPNSGRGSYEQYF

J gene: TRBJ1-5
CDR3 length: 14
V gene: TRBV7-2
D gene: TRBD1
clone size: many
CDR3 DNA: TGTGCCAGCAGCACAGGGGATCAGCATCAGCCCCAGCATTTT
CDR3 protein: CASSTGDQHQPQHF

J gene: TRBJ1-3
CDR3 length: 14
V gene: TRBV9
D gene: -
clone size: -
CDR3 DNA: TGTGCCAGCAGCGTAGAAGGGACTGGAAACACCATATATTTT
CDR3 protein: CASSVEGTGNTIYF

J gene: TRBJ2-7
CDR3 length: 15
V gene: TRBV5-1
D gene: TRBD1
clone size: -
CDR3 DNA: TGCGCCAGCAGCTTTTCCGGGACAGGGGGCTACGAGCAGTACTTC
CDR3 protein: CASSFSGTGGYEQYF

J gene: TRBJ2-2
CDR3 length: 13
V gene: TRBV30
D gene: -
clone size: many
CDR3 DNA: TGTGCCTGGAGTGTCAGAATCACCGGGGAGCTGTTTTTT
CDR3 protein: CAWSVRITGELFF

J gene: TRBJ1-2
CDR3 length: 14
V gene: TRBV9
D gene: TRBD1
clone size: -
CDR3 DNA: TGTGCCAGCAGCGCACAGACAGGGTCCTATGGCTACACCTTC
CDR3 protein: CASSAQTGSYGYTF

J gene: TRBJ2-7
CDR3 length: 15
V gene: TRBV20-1
D gene: TRBD1
clone size: many
CDR3 DNA: TGCAGTGCTAGATCCGAAGGACAGGGCGCCTACGAGCAGTACTTC
CDR3 protein: CSARSEGQGAYEQYF

J gene: TRBJ1-2
CDR3 length: 13
V gene: TRBV30
D gene: TRBD1
clone size: -
CDR3 DNA: TGTGCCTGGACCAGAGGGACAGACTATGGCTACACCTTC
CDR3 protein: CAWTRGTDYGYTF

J gene: TRBJ1-5
CDR3 length: 14
V gene: TRBV6-5
D gene: -
clone size: many
CDR3 DNA: TGTGCCAGCAGTTACCGGGCTGGTTATCAGCCCCAGCATTTT
CDR3 protein: CASSYRAGYQPQHF

J gene: TRBJ2-7
CDR3 length: 14
V gene: TRBV20-1
D gene: TRBD1
clone size: many
CDR3 DNA: TGCAGTGCTAGAGATATGGGACAGGGGTACGAGCAGTACTTC
CDR3 protein: CSARDMGQGYEQYF

J gene: TRBJ2-7
CDR3 length: 13
V gene: TRBV20-1
D gene: -
clone size: many
CDR3 DNA: TGCAGTGCTAGAGCCCCCGACAGCTACGAGCAGTACTTC
CDR3 protein: CSARAPDSYEQYF

J gene: TRBJ2-7
CDR3 length: 15
V gene: TRBV6-5
D gene: -
clone size: few
CDR3 DNA: TGTGCCAGCAGTTACTCGTCAGGGGTTCATTACGAGCAGTACTTC
CDR3 protein: CASSYSSGVHYEQYF

J gene: TRBJ2-3
CDR3 length: 13
V gene: TRBV6-5
D gene: -
clone size: many
CDR3 DNA: TGTGCCAGCAGTTACGGAGTACGGGATACGCAGTATTTT
CDR3 protein: CASSYGVRDTQYF

J gene: TRBJ2-7
CDR3 length: 13
V gene: TRBV20-1
D gene: TRBD2
clone size: few
CDR3 DNA: TGCAGTGCCCTAGCGGGAGTAAGCTACGAGCAGTACTTC
CDR3 protein: CSALAGVSYEQYF

J gene: TRBJ1-4
CDR3 length: 13
V gene: TRBV10-2
D gene: -
clone size: many
CDR3 DNA: TGCGCCAGCTTGAGGGGGAACGGTGAAAAACTGTTTTTT
CDR3 protein: CASLRGNGEKLFF

J gene: TRBJ2-7
CDR3 length: 13
V gene: TRBV12-3/TRBV12-4
D gene: -
clone size: few
CDR3 DNA: TGTGCCAGCACCTTGGGACCTGGCACCGAGCAGTACTTC
CDR3 protein: CASTLGPGTEQYF

J gene: TRBJ1-1
CDR3 length: 15
V gene: TRBV6-5
D gene: TRBD1
clone size: many
CDR3 DNA: TGTGCCAGCAGCCGGACAGGGGAACGGAACACTGAAGCTTTCTTT
CDR3 protein: CASSRTGERNTEAFF

J gene: TRBJ2-6
CDR3 length: 13
V gene: TRBV10-3
D gene: -
clone size: few
CDR3 DNA: TGTGCCATCGGCCACTCTGGGGCCAACGGCCTGACTTTC
CDR3 protein: CAIGHSGANGLTF

J gene: TRBJ2-7
CDR3 length: 13
V gene: TRBV7-9
D gene: -
clone size: many
CDR3 DNA: TGTGCCAGCAGCTTAACAGGAAACTACGAGCAGTACTTC
CDR3 protein: CASSLTGNYEQYF

J gene: TRBJ2-3
CDR3 length: 13
V gene: TRBV30
D gene: -
clone size: few
CDR3 DNA: TGTGCCTGGAGTGTAGCTCCCACAGATACGCAGTATTTT
CDR3 protein: CAWSVAPTDTQYF

J gene: TRBJ2-1
CDR3 length: 14
V gene: TRBV6-2/TRBV6-3
D gene: -
clone size: many
CDR3 DNA: TGTGCCACCTCCTTACTCGGGGGTAAAGGAGAGCAGTTCTTC
CDR3 protein: CATSLLGGKGEQFF

J gene: TRBJ2-7
CDR3 length: 14
V gene: TRBV12-3/TRBV12-4
D gene: TRBD1
clone size: -
CDR3 DNA: TGTGCCAGCACCCTGACAGGGAGCCCCTACGAGCAGTACTTC
CDR3 protein: CASTLTGSPYEQYF

J gene: TRBJ1-2
CDR3 length: 15
V gene: TRBV12-3/TRBV12-4
D gene: TRBD1
clone size: -
CDR3 DNA: TGTGCCAGCAGTTTATACGGACAGGGTGAGGGTGGCTACACCTTC
CDR3 protein: CASSLYGQGEGGYTF

J gene: TRBJ2-7
CDR3 length: 15
V gene: TRBV20-1
D gene: TRBD2
clone size: -
CDR3 DNA: TGCAGTGCTAGCAGTTCCGAGACTAGCGTCTACGAGCAGTACTTC
CDR3 protein: CSASSSETSVYEQYF

J gene: TRBJ2-7
CDR3 length: 13
V gene: TRBV20-1
D gene: -
clone size: many
CDR3 DNA: TGCAGTGCTCCGGACCGGACAAGCTACGAGCAGTACTTC
CDR3 protein: CSAPDRTSYEQYF

J gene: TRBJ1-3
CDR3 length: 11
V gene: TRBV12-3/TRBV12-4
D gene: -
clone size: many
CDR3 DNA: TGTGCCAGCAGTGGGGGAAACACCATATATTTT
CDR3 protein: CASSGGNTIYF

J gene: TRBJ1-5
CDR3 length: 15
V gene: TRBV27
D gene: -
clone size: many
CDR3 DNA: TGTGCCAGCAGTTTATCAGTTAATGGCAATCAGCCCCAGCATTTT
CDR3 protein: CASSLSVNGNQPQHF

J gene: TRBJ1-1
CDR3 length: 15
V gene: TRBV27
D gene: -
clone size: many
CDR3 DNA: TGTGCCAGCAGTTCGCTGGGCATCATGAACACTGAAGCTTTCTTT
CDR3 protein: CASSSLGIMNTEAFF

J gene: TRBJ1-6
CDR3 length: 13
V gene: TRBV27
D gene: -
clone size: many
CDR3 DNA: TGTGCCAGCAGTCGGGTTTCCAATTCACCCCTCCACTTT
CDR3 protein: CASSRVSNSPLHF

J gene: TRBJ2-2
CDR3 length: 14
V gene: TRBV5-1
D gene: -
clone size: few
CDR3 DNA: TGCGCCAGCAAGGCTCGAGGAGACACCGGGGAGCTGTTTTTT
CDR3 protein: CASKARGDTGELFF

J gene: TRBJ2-5
CDR3 length: 15
V gene: TRBV7-9
D gene: -
clone size: many
CDR3 DNA: -
CDR3 protein: CASSPSGREEETQYF